This record looks at one TCR beta chain sequence and its context. Its antigen is undetermined. A much larger clonotype is one base distant, so this may be a read error. There are 12 residues in the CDR3. This specimen belongs to a study of T cell repertoires in cytomegalovirus infection. The study, taken as a whole, reports: Predominance within the ex vivo response was attributable to HLA-C-restricted CMV-specific TCR beta clonotypes.

TCRdb called the reads again in MiXCR, with one record for every CDR3 protein. The sample holds about 770,000 distinct CDR3 sequences, 25% to 35% seen once. This chain connects TRBV12-3 or TRBV12-4 to TRBJ1-2; no reliable D call. The sample here was cultured CD8+ T cells from PBMCs, taken from culture after CMV antigen stimulation. The receptor was derived from a human donor in good health (CMV status not recorded). Some clones in this sample may be carry-over from other donors' samples. The CDR3 nucleotides are TGTGTCAGCAGTCCGGACGGCTATGGCTACACCTTC. Protein: CVSSPDGYGYTF.